These 27 T cell receptor beta chains share one sample of origin, sequenced in a study of T cell responses to AZD1222 COVID-19 vaccine. Measured with immunoSEQ multiplex PCR; TCRdb has only the in-frame clones, and not every one. The sample gives some 150,000 clones, 85% to 90% of which show up once; about 4.9% is in the top ten. Here the sequenced sample was peripheral blood, taken 28 days after the second AZD1222 dose. These receptors were obtained from an adult who received the AZD1222 COVID-19 vaccine.

The chain couples TRBV5-1 to TRBJ2-3; 14 positions agree with TRBD2. CDR3 length equals 16 residues. The V segment lost 4 bases and the J segment 8 bases; nucleotides outside the gene matches: 9. In germline, CDR1 is SGHRS, CDR2 YFSETQ. CDR3 DNA: TGCGCCAGCAGCCAGGGGACTAGCGGGGGTTCCCGTACGCAGTATTTT. Translation: CASSQGTSGGSRTQYF. Full variable domain (rest looked up from reference TRBV5-1 and TRBJ2-3): KAGVTQTPRYLIKTRGQQVTLSCSPISGHRSVSWYQQTPGQGLQFLFEYFSETQRNKGNFPGRFSGRQFSNSRSEMNVSTLELGDSALYLCASSQGTSGGSRTQYFGPGTRLTVL.

This clone was counted once. V usage is TRBV29-1 and J usage is TRBJ1-2; perhaps TRBD1 as D (5 bases). CDR1 and CDR2 (germline): SQVTM, ANQGSEA. CDR3 length equals 13 residues. The V end lost 3 bases, the J end lost 6 bases, and 14 bases lay between the germline ends. The CDR3 protein is CSVESGLGDGYTF. DNA of the CDR3: TGCAGCGTTGAGTCCGGCCTAGGGGATGGCTACACCTTC. Full variable domain (missing parts from reference TRBV29-1 and TRBJ1-2): SAVISQKPSRDICQRGTSLTIQCQVDSQVTMMFWYRQQPGQSLTLIATANQGSEATYESGFVIDKFPISRPNLTFSTLTVSNMSPEDSSIYLCSVESGLGDGYTFGSGTRLTVV.

Details on this clone: Other DNA variants within this sample encode the same CDR3. J is TRBJ1-5 and V is TRBV12-3 or TRBV12-4; TRBD1 might be the D (5 bases). The CDR3 is made up of 12 amino acids. Trimming pared 1 base from V and 7 bases from J, leaving 5 bases between. Here the CDR3 reads CASSLGGQPQHF. The CDR3 DNA is TGTGCCAGCAGTTTAGGGGGGCAGCCCCAGCATTTT.

The chain employs TRBV5-1 and TRBJ1-4, with D perhaps matching TRBD1 (6 bases). This CDR3 region has 19 residues. Trimming pared 0 bases from V and 1 base from J, leaving 19 bases between. CDR1 is SGHRS, CDR2 YFSETQ, per germline. In DNA form, the CDR3 reads TGCGCCAGCAGCTTGGCCCCCATTGGTAGGGGGGTAACTAATGAAAAACTGTTTTTT. Encoded protein: CASSLAPIGRGVTNEKLFF. The full variable domain, in which reference TRBV5-1 and TRBJ1-4 provide the parts outside the CDR3, is KAGVTQTPRYLIKTRGQQVTLSCSPISGHRSVSWYQQTPGQGLQFLFEYFSETQRNKGNFPGRFSGRQFSNSRSEMNVSTLELGDSALYLCASSLAPIGRGVTNEKLFFGSGTQLSVL.

This clone was seen once. The genes are TRBV12-5 and TRBJ1-5; possible D gene TRBD1, 5 bases. Germline assignment: CDR1 LGHNT and CDR2 FRNRAP. This CDR3 is built from 14 residues. V gave up 8 bases and J gave up 1 base, with 12 bases separating them. The CDR3 here is CASKQDISNQPQHF. The CDR3 coding sequence is TGTGCTAGTAAACAGGACATAAGCAATCAGCCCCAGCATTTT.

V and J are TRBV6-5 and TRBJ2-3, with 9 nucleotides matching TRBD1. Trimming at V came to 6 bases and at J to 0 bases, leaving 4 bases not matched to a gene. The CDR3 spans 15 residues. The germline CDR1 and CDR2 sequences are MNHEY and SVGAGI. Here the CDR3 reads CASSDRGTSTDTQYF. Written as DNA, the CDR3 is TGTGCCAGCAGCGACAGGGGGACTAGCACAGATACGCAGTATTTT.

The chain uses TRBV4-1 and TRBJ2-1; the match to TRBD1 covers 8 bases. V dropped 2 bases and J dropped 4; count of bases not matched to a gene: 1. The germline CDR1 and CDR2 sequences are MGHRA and YSYEKL. The CDR3 has 14 amino acids. The CDR3 spells CASSQRTGYNEQFF. The CDR3 DNA reads as TGCGCCAGCAGCCAACGGACAGGGTACAATGAGCAGTTCTTC.

This sequence joins TRBV19 and TRBJ1-2; D may be TRBD1 (5 bases). The CDR3 extends over 15 amino acids. Germline V CDR1 and CDR2: LNHDA, SQIVND (reference sequence). The V gene lost 7 bases and the J gene lost 2 bases, with 17 bases spanning the gap. In DNA, the CDR3 is TGTGCCAGTAAGGCAGGGATGGATGGGAACTATGGCTACACCTTC. Translating gives CASKAGMDGNYGYTF.

The V call is TRBV19, the J call TRBJ1-4; D remains unclear. Per germline, CDR1 LNHDA and CDR2 SQIVND (reference sequence). V lost 6 bases, J lost 2 bases, and 13 bases lay in between. The CDR3 is made up of 15 amino acids. CDR3 in DNA: TGTGCCAGTAGCCGGACTGTTCGGACTAATGAAAAACTGTTTTTT. Its translation: CASSRTVRTNEKLFF.

CDR3 sequence (DNA): TGTGCCACCAAGGCGGGGGGCACTAGCAATCAGCCCCAGCATTTT. Protein product: CATKAGGTSNQPQHF. V usage is TRBV24-1 and J usage is TRBJ1-5; weak D call: TRBD1 (6 bases). The CDR3 runs to 15 residues. Germline CDR1 is KGHDR and CDR2 is SFDVKD. V lost 8 bases to trimming and J lost 0 bases, with 13 bases between them.

The CDR3 nucleotides read TGTGCCACCCGGTCAGGGGGCGCCTATGGCTACACCTTC. The encoded protein is CATRSGGAYGYTF. The J gene is TRBJ1-2, the V gene TRBV28; 8 bases are shared with TRBD1. There are 13 residues in the CDR3. Trimming removed 10 bases from V and 4 bases from J; junction bases left unmatched: 8. Germline V gene data show CDR1 as MDHEN and CDR2 as SYDVKM.

This clone has just one count. This sequence joins TRBV18 and TRBJ1-2, with 7 bases matching TRBD1. After removal of 6 bases from V and 4 bases from J, the junction contained 5 bases not matched to a gene. This CDR3 region has 13 residues. CDR1 and CDR2 from the germline V gene are KGHSH and LQKENI. In nucleotides, the CDR3 is TGTGCCAGCTCGTCCGGGACAGCCTATGGCTACACCTTC. This translates into CASSSGTAYGYTF.

CDR3 residues: CASSQARANSPLHF. The CDR3 nucleotides read TGTGCCAGCAGCCAGGCCAGGGCGAATTCACCCCTCCACTTT. The chain links TRBV14 to TRBJ1-6, with a weak D call TRBD1 (5 bases). This CDR3 is built from 14 residues. Germline loops: CDR1 SGHDN, CDR2 FVKESK. Trimming stripped 3 bases from V and 7 bases from J, with 10 bases between.

The chain has TRBV2 and TRBJ1-6; no reliable D call. The V gene lost 7 bases and the J gene lost 9 bases, with 13 bases spanning the gap. Germline loops: CDR1 SNHLY, CDR2 FYNNEI. This CDR3 has 13 amino acids. The CDR3 protein is CASKETSGSPLHF. The CDR3 DNA is TGTGCCAGCAAAGAGACGAGTGGTTCACCCCTCCACTTT.

The V call is TRBV7-8, the J call TRBJ2-7, with 7 bases lining up with TRBD1. The germline V gene encodes CDR1 SGHVS and CDR2 FQNEAQ. The CDR3 is 13 amino acids. V dropped 5 bases and J dropped 3; count of bases not matched to a gene: 4. CDR3: CASSPGTVYEQYF. CDR3 nucleotides: TGTGCCAGCAGCCCCGGGACAGTCTACGAGCAGTACTTC.

Here the CDR3 reads CASSWTRGGEQYF. DNA of the CDR3: TGTGCCAGCAGCTGGACCAGGGGGGGCGAGCAGTACTTC. The chain couples TRBV5-5 to TRBJ2-7; D may correspond to TRBD1 or TRBD2 (7 bases each). The CDR3 has 13 residues. Germline loops: CDR1 SGHKS, CDR2 YYEKEE (reference sequence). Trimming took off 3 bases at V and 6 bases at J, with 13 bases between the two ends.

The table lists this clone with a count of one. The V gene is TRBV15, the J gene TRBJ2-5; the D is unclear. Trimming left V 4 bases short and J 4 bases short, with 7 bases between. Germline CDR1 reads LNHNV; CDR2 reads YYDKDF (reference sequence). The CDR3 has 12 amino acids. The DNA for the CDR3 is TGTGCCACCAGCAAGGCAGCAGAGACCCAGTACTTC. Amino acids: CATSKAAETQYF.

The genes are TRBV2 and TRBJ2-5; no reliable D call. The CDR3 covers 14 residues. CDR1 SNHLY and CDR2 FYNNEI come from the germline V gene. The V end lost 4 bases, the J end lost 1 base, and 10 bases lay between the germline ends. CDR3 sequence (DNA): TGTGCCAGCAGTGTAGCAGGCCTCCAAGAGACCCAGTACTTC. Its translation is CASSVAGLQETQYF.

This clone is labeled medium-sized. Other nucleotide sequences in the sample specify the same CDR3. The gene calls are TRBV29-1 and TRBJ1-2, with unresolved D. The CDR3 extends over 11 amino acids. Trimming shortened V by 4 bases and J by 5 bases, and 8 bases separated the two germline ends. Per the germline V gene, CDR1 is SQVTM and CDR2 is ANQGSEA. For the CDR3, the DNA is TGCAGCGTTGGGGCATCATATGGCTACACCTTC. Protein sequence: CSVGASYGYTF. Filled out from reference TRBV29-1 and TRBJ1-2, the complete variable domain reads SAVISQKPSRDICQRGTSLTIQCQVDSQVTMMFWYRQQPGQSLTLIATANQGSEATYESGFVIDKFPISRPNLTFSTLTVSNMSPEDSSIYLCSVGASYGYTFGSGTRLTVV.

The chain employs TRBV2 and TRBJ1-5; unclear D gene. CDR3 length equals 13 residues. Between the trimmed V and J ends, which lost 6 bases and 6 bases, there was a span of 12 bases. Germline assignment: CDR1 SNHLY and CDR2 FYNNEI. Written as DNA, the CDR3 is TGTGCCAGCAGGACTGAGTTCGGTCAGCCCCAGCATTTT. Protein product: CASRTEFGQPQHF.

This chain's CDR3 is CASSFRRREGNPFF. Here the CDR3 DNA reads TGTGCCAGCAGCTTTAGGAGGCGGGAGGGCAATCCGTTCTTC. The J gene is TRBJ2-1, the V gene TRBV11-2, with 9 bases identical to TRBD2. The CDR3 runs to 14 residues. The V gene end was trimmed by 3 bases and the J gene end by 15 bases; junction bases not matched to a gene: 12. Germline V gene sequence: CDR1 SGHAT, CDR2 FQNNGV.

V gene TRBV6-5 combines with J gene TRBJ1-2; D remains unclear. Deletions cut 6 bases from V and 2 bases from J, with 10 bases between. Germline loops: CDR1 MNHEY, CDR2 SVGAGI. This CDR3 is built from 13 residues. CDR3 protein: CASRLQPNYGYTF. The CDR3 DNA is TGTGCCAGCAGGCTCCAGCCGAACTATGGCTACACCTTC.

This chain uses TRBV18 with TRBJ1-3, with D perhaps matching TRBD1 (5 bases). CDR1 KGHSH and CDR2 LQKENI come from the germline V gene. The CDR3 covers 16 residues. Trimming left V 3 bases short and J 3 bases short, with 15 bases between. The CDR3 region has the DNA TGTGCCAGCTCACCCCGCCGCGGGGACGATGGAAACACCATATATTTT. This codes for CASSPRRGDDGNTIYF. Together with reference TRBV18 and TRBJ1-3, the CDR3 gives the full variable domain: NAGVMQNPRHLVRRRGQEARLRCSPMKGHSHVYWYRQLPEEGLKFMVYLQKENIIDESGMPKERFSAEFPKEGPSILRIQQVVRGDSAAYFCASSPRRGDDGNTIYFGEGSWLTVV.

This clone was observed once. The chain is built from TRBV7-8 and TRBJ2-7; 11 bases match TRBD1. V was clipped by 3 bases and J by 5 bases; unmatched bases: 12. This CDR3 spans 17 amino acids. Germline V gene data show CDR1 as SGHVS and CDR2 as FQNEAQ. The DNA of the CDR3 is TGTGCCAGCAGCTTCTTGAGTCTCCGGGACAGGGGGAACGAGCAGTACTTC. It yields the protein CASSFLSLRDRGNEQYF.

The J gene is TRBJ2-7, the V gene TRBV6-2 or TRBV6-3, with 9 bases matching TRBD2. Trimming cost V 5 bases and J 2 bases; bases outside gene matches: 4. The CDR3 length is 14 residues. Per the germline V gene, CDR1 is MNHEY and CDR2 is SVGEGT. The CDR3 DNA reads TGTGCCAGCAGTGCGACTAGCGGACCCTACGAGCAGTACTTC. Translating it yields CASSATSGPYEQYF.

The chain carries TRBV2 and TRBJ1-2; 7 nucleotides match TRBD1. CDR3 size: 13 residues. Germline CDR1 SNHLY, CDR2 FYNNEI. CDR3 DNA: TGTGCTAGCCCCCCACCAGGGGGGTATGGCTACACCTTC. Residues: CASPPPGGYGYTF.

The V call is TRBV6-5, the J call TRBJ2-7; TRBD1 is a possible D gene (7 bases). The CDR3 is 15 amino acids. In germline, CDR1 is MNHEY, CDR2 SVGAGI. Trimming removed 2 bases from V and 2 bases from J, with 13 bases in between. This CDR3 is CASSYRGTATYEQYF. DNA for the CDR3: TGTGCCAGCAGTTACCGGGGGACAGCAACCTACGAGCAGTACTTC.